This TCR beta chain appears in the sequencing data of a study of blood T cell repertoires in COVID-19. Study-wide background: Italy, Spain and the United States were the sources of the convalescent and acute COVID-19 samples. In each case, the material was cDNA or gDNA derived from T cells, B-cell-depleted T cells, or PBMCs.

In the authors' methods: The assay estimated nucleated cells by amplifying reference gene primers. Repertoires were generated with immunoSEQ multiplex PCR, while TCRdb's copy carries only in-frame clones and drops some. The D gene and trimming were derived from the DNA, and the V and J assignments and clone size from that table. The sample carries hundreds of thousands of clones, about 87% recorded once. This CDR3 region has 15 residues. Losses at the gene ends were 1 base for V and 3 bases for J; bases not matched to a gene: 6. The germline V gene has CDR1 MGHRA and CDR2 YSYEKL. The Seattle patients joined while their infection was active and were tracked longitudinally afterward.

This sequence was found in a man aged 18 to 30 with COVID-19, enrolled during active disease. The rearrangement links TRBV4-1 to TRBJ2-7, with TRBD2 identical over 7 bases. Input material: peripheral blood. The CDR3: CASSQGPTSSYEQYF. The CDR3 DNA follows: TGCGCCAGCAGCCAAGGTCCGACTAGCAGCTACGAGCAGTACTTC.